The clone carrying this T cell receptor beta chain was recorded a few times. What it recognizes is unknown. The sample is drawn from a study of identical twins. General study findings and limits: Zero-insertion analyses could be partly confounded by invariant MAIT and iNKT cells.

TCRdb re-called the 5' RACE reads through MiXCR, storing one row per CDR3 protein. The table lists about 720,000 distinct CDR3 sequences, around 8.6% of them singletons, with approximately 0.96% in the top ten. This CDR3 has 17 residues. Germline V CDR1 and CDR2: SGDLS, YYNGEE. V lost 0 bases and J lost 2; bases outside the gene matches: 5. The same data also contributed to another study, on yellow fever vaccine responses in identical twins.

Sequencing was performed on PBMCs. This TCR came from a woman aged 18 to 35 in good health. The gene calls are TRBV9 and TRBJ2-1; TRBD2 matches 10 bases. The CDR3 region has the DNA TGTGCCAGCAGCGTAGTGGCCAGCGGGGGGGCCTACAATGAGCAGTTCTTC. Its protein is CASSVVASGGAYNEQFF.